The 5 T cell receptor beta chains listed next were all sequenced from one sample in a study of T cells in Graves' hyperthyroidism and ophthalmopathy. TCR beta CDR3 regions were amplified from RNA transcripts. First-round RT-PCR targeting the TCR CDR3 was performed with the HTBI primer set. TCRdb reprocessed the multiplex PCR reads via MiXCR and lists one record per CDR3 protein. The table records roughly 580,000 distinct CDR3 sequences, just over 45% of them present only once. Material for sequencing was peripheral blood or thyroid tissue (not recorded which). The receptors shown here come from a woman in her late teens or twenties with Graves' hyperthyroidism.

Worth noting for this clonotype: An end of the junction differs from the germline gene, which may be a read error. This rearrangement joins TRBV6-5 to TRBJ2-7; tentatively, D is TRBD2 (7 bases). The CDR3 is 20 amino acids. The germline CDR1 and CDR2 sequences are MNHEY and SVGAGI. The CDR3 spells CASSYSSSRGRAGYSYEQYF. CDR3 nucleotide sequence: TGCGCCAGCAGTTACTCGAGCAGTAGGGGGAGGGCTGGGTACTCCTACGAGCAGTACTTC.

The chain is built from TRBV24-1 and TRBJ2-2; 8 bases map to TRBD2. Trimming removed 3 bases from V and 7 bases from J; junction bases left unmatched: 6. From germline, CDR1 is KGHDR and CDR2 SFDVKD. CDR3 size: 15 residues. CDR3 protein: CATSDTAGDVGELFF. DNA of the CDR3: TGTGCCACCAGTGATACAGCGGGAGATGTCGGGGAGCTGTTTTTT.

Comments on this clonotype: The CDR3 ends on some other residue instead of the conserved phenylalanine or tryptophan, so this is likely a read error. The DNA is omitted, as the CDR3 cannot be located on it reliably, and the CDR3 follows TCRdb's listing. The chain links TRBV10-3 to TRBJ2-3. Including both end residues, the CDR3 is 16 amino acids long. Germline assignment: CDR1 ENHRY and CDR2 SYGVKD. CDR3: CAISESRKTTTDTQMS.

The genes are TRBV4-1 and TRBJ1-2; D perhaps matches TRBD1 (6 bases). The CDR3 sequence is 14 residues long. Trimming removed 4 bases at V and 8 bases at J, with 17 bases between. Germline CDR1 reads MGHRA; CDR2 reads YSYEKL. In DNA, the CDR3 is TGCGCCAGCAGCCCCCGCAGGGGATTCGGGGGCTACACCTTC. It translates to CASSPRRGFGGYTF.

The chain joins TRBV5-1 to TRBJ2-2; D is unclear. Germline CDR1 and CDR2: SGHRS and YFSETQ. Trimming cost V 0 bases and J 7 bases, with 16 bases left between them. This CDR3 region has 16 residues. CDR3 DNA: TGCGCCAGCAGCTTGGCCCAACGTTCAGGTGTCGGGGAGCTGTTTTTT. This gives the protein CASSLAQRSGVGELFF.